This record concerns one T cell receptor (beta chain) sequence. What it recognizes is unknown. CDR1 and CDR2 from the germline V gene are MDHEN and SYDVKM. Between the trimmed V and J ends, which lost 6 bases and 5 bases, there was a span of 7 bases. This CDR3 has 11 residues. This entry comes from a study of OX40 agonist ivuxolimab in advanced cancers. Drawing of blood for sampling happened at baseline, at cycle 4 day 1, and at cycle 7 day 1. Study-wide points: Averaging showed that CD8+ T cells had more expanded clones than CD4+ did. Dosing at 0.1 to 3.0 mg/kg was accompanied by clonal expansion of CD4+ and CD8+ blood T cells by week 6.

Measured with immunoSEQ multiplex PCR; TCRdb has only the in-frame clones, and not every one. The sample yields tens of thousands of clones, 75% to 90% seen once. The receptor was isolated from an adult with an advanced solid tumor such as melanoma, head and neck, liver or kidney cancer. Sequenced here: CD4+ or CD8+ T cells sorted from blood, sampled in a trial of the OX40 agonist ivuxolimab. The chain links TRBV28 to TRBJ2-5; D is ambiguous. The CDR3, as DNA: TGTGCCAGCAGCCGTGTGGAGACCCAGTACTTC. This translates into CASSRVETQYF.